Reported below is one T cell receptor beta chain. The CDR3 has 10 residues. Germline V gives CDR1 GTSNPN, CDR2 SVGIG (reference sequence). V was pared by 5 bases and J by 5 bases, with 6 bases between. Profiled with immunoSEQ multiplex PCR; TCRdb holds only in-frame clones, not every one. The sample gives about 150,000 clones, about 93% of which show up once; over 7.5% is in the top ten. This sample stems from a study of T cell responses to AZD1222 COVID-19 vaccine. The sequences come from peripheral blood, collected on day 0 of AZD1222 vaccination. The chain recombines TRBV30 with TRBJ1-1; D not certain. The sequence came from an adult in good health. The DNA for the CDR3 is TGTGCCTGGCACAAGACTGAAGCTTTCTTT. Protein: CAWHKTEAFF.